The 22 T cell receptor beta chains reported below all come from one sample, sequenced in a study of blood T cell repertoires in COVID-19. Sequenced by immunoSEQ multiplex PCR; TCRdb stores in-frame clones only, minus some. The sample consists of approximately 330,000 clones, around nine tenths of them appearing once. Material: peripheral blood. These receptor sequences come from a woman aged 45-65 years with active or convalescent COVID-19.

The genes are TRBV16 and TRBJ2-7; 9 bases line up with TRBD2. The CDR3 consists of 17 residues. V shed 1 base and J 3 bases; nucleotides not matched to a gene: 10. Per the germline V gene, CDR1 is KGHSY and CDR2 is FQNENV. The CDR3 spells CASSQFIPSSGGYEQYF. The CDR3 DNA reads TGTGCCAGCAGCCAATTCATACCTAGTAGCGGGGGCTACGAGCAGTACTTC.

The chain carries TRBV7-9 and TRBJ2-2; 8 positions agree with TRBD1. J was trimmed by 1 base and V by 5 bases; bases with no gene match: 9. The CDR3 length is 17 residues. CDR1 and CDR2 from the germline V gene are SEHNR and FQNEAQ (reference sequence). CDR3 region: CASSPKRGTGNTGELFF. CDR3 in DNA: TGTGCCAGCAGCCCTAAGAGGGGGACAGGGAACACCGGGGAGCTGTTTTTT.

J is TRBJ1-1 and V is TRBV7-3; unclear D gene. The V end lost 4 bases, the J end lost 4 bases, and 10 bases lay between the germline ends. The germline V gene has CDR1 SGHTA and CDR2 FQGTGA. The CDR3 runs to 13 residues. This CDR3 is CASSSKGGTEAFF. The CDR3 DNA sequence: TGTGCCAGCAGCTCAAAAGGAGGCACTGAAGCTTTCTTT. Variable domain in full (rest from reference TRBV7-3 and TRBJ1-1): GAGVSQTPSNKVTEKGKYVELRCDPISGHTALYWYRQSLGQGPEFLIYFQGTGAADDSGLPNDRFFAVRPEGSVSTLKIQRTERGDSAVYLCASSSKGGTEAFFGQGTRLTVV.

V and J are TRBV7-2 and TRBJ2-7, with TRBD1 as a possible D gene (6 bases). Trimming shortened V by 1 base and J by 6 bases, and 10 bases separated the two germline ends. Germline V gene lookup returns CDR1 SGHTA and CDR2 FQGNSA. The CDR3 spans 13 residues. Here the CDR3 reads CASSLGPTGEQYF. The DNA of the CDR3 is TGTGCCAGCAGCTTAGGTCCGACAGGCGAGCAGTACTTC.

The chain carries TRBV2 and TRBJ1-1; 10 positions match TRBD1. CDR1 SNHLY and CDR2 FYNNEI come from the germline V gene. The CDR3 runs 14 residues. The trim removed 6 bases at V and 6 bases at J, leaving 7 bases unmatched. The DNA of the CDR3 is TGTGCCAGCAGGGGGGACAGGGGCTACGCTGAAGCTTTCTTT. This codes for CASRGDRGYAEAFF.

The chain employs TRBV6-2 or TRBV6-3 and TRBJ2-1, with 10 nucleotides matching TRBD1. Losses at the gene ends were 5 bases for V and 9 bases for J; bases not matched to a gene: 4. Germline V gene lookup returns CDR1 MNHEY and CDR2 SVGEGT. The CDR3 length is 13 residues. The CDR3 nucleotides read TGTGCCAGCAGTATGGGGACAGGGGCTGAGCAGTTCTTC. Translated: CASSMGTGAEQFF.

The chain has TRBV2 and TRBJ2-6; 8 positions agree with TRBD1. Germline trimming cut 6 bases from V and 4 bases from J; bases unmatched to any gene: 5. This CDR3 has 15 residues. CDR1 is SNHLY, CDR2 FYNNEI, per germline. Written as DNA, the CDR3 is TGTGCCAGCAGGGCGACAGGGGTCGGGGCCAACGTCCTGACTTTC. Translating gives CASRATGVGANVLTF.

The chain employs TRBV6-5 and TRBJ1-5; D is perhaps TRBD1 (5 bases). Germline values: CDR1 MNHEY, CDR2 SVGAGI. V was shortened by 2 bases and J by 11 bases, with 16 bases between the two germline ends. The CDR3 runs 14 residues. As DNA, the CDR3 is TGTGCCAGCAGTTACAGGGGAGGCATCGGGTCCCAGCATTTT. The encoded protein is CASSYRGGIGSQHF.

The V call is TRBV28, the J call TRBJ2-5, with D perhaps matching TRBD1 (6 bases). CDR1 and CDR2 from the germline V gene are MDHEN and SYDVKM. V was clipped by 2 bases and J by 2 bases, with 15 bases between them. The CDR3 length is 16 residues. This CDR3 is CASSLVDRSSQETQYF. DNA for the CDR3: TGTGCCAGCAGTTTAGTAGACAGGTCCTCGCAAGAGACCCAGTACTTC.

The rearrangement links TRBV7-2 to TRBJ1-3; D may be TRBD1 (5 bases). Trimming left V 4 bases short and J 4 bases short, with 11 bases between. CDR3 length: 14 amino acids. The germline gives CDR1 SGHTA, CDR2 FQGNSA. CDR3 amino acids: CASSSRVGGNTIYF. As DNA, the CDR3 is TGTGCCAGCAGCTCCAGGGTTGGGGGAAACACCATATATTTT.

V usage is TRBV6-2 or TRBV6-3 and J usage is TRBJ2-1, with 15 bases fitting TRBD2. Germline CDR1 is MNHEY and CDR2 is SVGEGT. The J segment lost 3 bases and the V segment lost 4 bases, leaving 16 bases of the junction unmatched. This CDR3 has 21 amino acids. DNA of the CDR3: TGTGCCAGCAGTTCCCTCCTCGCCGGGACTAGCGGGGGGATTAGCTACAATGAGCAGTTCTTC. Protein sequence: CASSSLLAGTSGGISYNEQFF.

The V and J genes are TRBV10-3 and TRBJ2-2; 9 nucleotides line up with TRBD1. Germline-derived CDR1 and CDR2 are ENHRY and SYGVKD. The CDR3 has 15 amino acids. Germline trimming cut 4 bases from V and 0 bases from J; bases unmatched to any gene: 0. CDR3 in amino acids: CAISGTGANTGELFF. For the CDR3, the DNA is TGTGCCATCAGTGGGACAGGGGCGAACACCGGGGAGCTGTTTTTT.

The chain carries TRBV24-1 and TRBJ2-1; D possibly corresponds to TRBD1 (6 bases). This CDR3 contains 15 residues. The germline gives CDR1 KGHDR, CDR2 SFDVKD. V lost 4 bases and J 8 bases, leaving 17 bases between the germline ends. Written as DNA, the CDR3 is TGTGCCACCAGTGAACCGGGACACTCTGCGGATGAGCAGTTCTTC. It is translated as CATSEPGHSADEQFF.

The V gene is TRBV19, the J gene TRBJ2-2, with 10 bases fitting TRBD1. This CDR3 region has 15 residues. Looked up from germline, CDR1 is LNHDA and CDR2 is SQIVND (reference sequence). With V trimmed by 6 bases and J by 5 bases, 6 bases remained unmatched. CDR3 sequence: CASSLTGQGTGELFF. DNA of the CDR3: TGTGCCAGTAGCTTAACGGGACAGGGGACCGGGGAGCTGTTTTTT.

The chain links TRBV5-1 to TRBJ2-7; D gene unclear. CDR3 length: 12 amino acids. Trimming took off 4 bases at V and 6 bases at J, with 11 bases between the two ends. Germline assignment: CDR1 SGHRS and CDR2 YFSETQ. The CDR3: CASSIRVGEQYF. The CDR3, as DNA: TGCGCCAGCAGCATCCGGGTGGGCGAGCAGTACTTC.

The chain recombines TRBV5-5 with TRBJ1-2, with D unresolved. The CDR3 length is 14 residues. Germline V gene data show CDR1 as SGHKS and CDR2 as YYEKEE (reference sequence). Trimming left V 5 bases short and J 8 bases short, with 19 bases between. CDR3 in amino acids: CASSAVPDRGGYTF. The DNA of the CDR3 is TGTGCCAGCAGTGCTGTCCCGGACCGCGGGGGCTACACCTTC. The full variable domain, its missing parts supplied by reference TRBV5-5 and TRBJ1-2, is DAGVTQSPTHLIKTRGQQVTLRCSPISGHKSVSWYQQVLGQGPQFIFQYYEKEERGRGNFPDRFSARQFPNYSSELNVNALLLGDSALYLCASSAVPDRGGYTFGSGTRLTVV.

The chain uses TRBV11-2 and TRBJ2-5; tentatively, D is TRBD1 (5 bases). V was trimmed by 1 base and J by 5 bases, leaving 20 bases between them. The CDR3 totals 17 residues. From germline, CDR1 is SGHAT and CDR2 FQNNGV. CDR3 sequence (DNA): TGTGCCAGCAGCTTAGGCTTGCTCAGGGCCATAGTGGAGACCCAGTACTTC. As protein: CASSLGLLRAIVETQYF. The full variable domain, with the rest looked up from reference TRBV11-2 and TRBJ2-5, is EAGVAQSPRYKIIEKRQSVAFWCNPISGHATLYWYQQILGQGPKLLIQFQNNGVVDDSQLPKDRFSAERLKGVDSTLKIQPAKLEDSAVYLCASSLGLLRAIVETQYFGPGTRLLVL.

This clone was counted a few times. The rearrangement uses TRBV5-1 and TRBJ2-3, with TRBD1 matching over 9 bases. Germline lookup yields CDR1 SGHRS and CDR2 YFSETQ. The CDR3 contains 16 residues. J gave up 1 base and V 4 bases, and 7 bases lay outside the gene matches. This chain's CDR3 is CASSPARTGGTDTQYF. The CDR3 nucleotides are TGCGCCAGCAGCCCCGCTCGGACAGGGGGCACAGATACGCAGTATTTT.

J is TRBJ1-1 and V is TRBV19; no clear D. CDR1 is LNHDA and CDR2 is SQIVND in the germline V gene (reference sequence). V was shortened by 4 bases and J by 2 bases, with 11 bases between the two germline ends. The CDR3 has 14 residues. In DNA, the CDR3 is TGTGCCAGTAGTACACGACAAAGAAACACTGAAGCTTTCTTT. Translating gives CASSTRQRNTEAFF. The full variable domain, rest sourced from reference TRBV19 and TRBJ1-1, is DGGITQSPKYLFRKEGQNVTLSCEQNLNHDAMYWYRQDPGQGLRLIYYSQIVNDFQKGDIAEGYSVSREKKESFPLTVTSAQKNPTAFYLCASSTRQRNTEAFFGQGTRLTVV.

The genes are TRBV3-1 (or the pseudogene TRBV3-2) and TRBJ1-1, with D hard to call. This CDR3 is built from 14 residues. V was trimmed by 2 bases and J by 0 bases, leaving 7 bases between them. Germline loops: CDR1 LGHDT, CDR2 YNNKEL (reference sequence). The chain's CDR3 is CASSQKTVNTEAFF. The CDR3 DNA is TGTGCCAGCAGCCAAAAAACAGTGAACACTGAAGCTTTCTTT.

In regard to this clone: Additional DNA sequences in this sample encode the identical CDR3. This chain links TRBV2 with TRBJ1-1; D is ambiguous. This CDR3 has 13 amino acids. The V end was cut by 4 bases, the J end by 1 base, with 7 bases between. CDR1 and CDR2 from the germline V gene are SNHLY and FYNNEI. The CDR3 sequence: CASSGRQNTEAFF. The CDR3 region has the DNA TGTGCCAGCAGTGGAAGACAGAACACTGAAGCTTTCTTT.

The chain employs TRBV29-1 and TRBJ2-7; D gene ambiguous. In germline, CDR1 is SQVTM, CDR2 ANQGSEA. Trimming took 0 bases from V and 4 from J, leaving 7 bases between them. This CDR3 contains 12 residues. As DNA, the CDR3 is TGCAGCGTTGAAGATGCGAGATACGAGCAGTACTTC. Its translation is CSVEDARYEQYF.